The rows below give T cell receptor beta chains drawn from one sample of a study of identical twins. TCRdb reprocessed the 5' RACE reads with MiXCR, giving one entry per CDR3 protein. Here the sample spans roughly 630,000 distinct CDR3 sequences, just over 7% being singletons. These data were also filed under a second study, of yellow fever vaccine responses in identical twins.

Sequenced: PBMCs. These receptors were taken from a woman between 18 and 30 years old in good health. Each CDR3 is given with its conserved first and last residue. Each record gives: J gene, V gene, D gene, clone size, CDR3 protein, CDR3 DNA. The D gene is left open where the match is weak. Clone size appears in some rows only: once, few, many, or a class for an expanded clone.

TRBJ2-1	TRBV20-1	TRBD2	few	CSARPAGGGDNEQFF	TGCAGTGCTAGACCAGCGGGGGGGGGTGACAATGAGCAGTTCTTC
TRBJ2-1	TRBV5-5	.	.	CASRTGQYNEQFF	TGTGCCAGCAGGACAGGACAGTACAATGAGCAGTTCTTC
TRBJ2-7	TRBV3-1	.	many	CASSLTTGREQYF	TGTGCCAGCAGCCTAACTACAGGTCGGGAGCAGTACTTC
TRBJ2-5	TRBV7-8	TRBD1	few	CASSLVQGGVGTQYF	TGTGCCAGCAGCTTAGTACAGGGGGGAGTTGGGACCCAGTACTTC
TRBJ2-2	TRBV20-1	.	.	CSARSMNTGELFF	TGCAGTGCTAGATCCATGAACACCGGGGAGCTGTTTTTT
TRBJ2-7	TRBV12-3/TRBV12-4	TRBD2	many	CASTGLAGAGYEQYF	TGTGCCAGCACGGGACTAGCGGGAGCAGGTTACGAGCAGTACTTC
TRBJ1-5	TRBV7-8	.	few	CASSLASAGGNQPQHF	TGTGCCAGCAGCTTAGCGAGCGCGGGGGGCAATCAGCCCCAGCATTTT
TRBJ1-6	TRBV15	TRBD1	many	CATSRSKTGGSDSPLHF	TGTGCCACCAGCAGATCCAAGACAGGGGGCAGTGATTCACCCCTCCACTTT
TRBJ2-3	TRBV7-8	TRBD2	many	CASRQGTSGGYTNTQYF	TGTGCCAGCAGGCAGGGGACTAGCGGGGGTTACACGAATACGCAGTATTTT
TRBJ1-2	TRBV20-1	TRBD1	.	CSASPDRGGYGYTF	TGCAGTGCTAGCCCCGACAGGGGAGGCTATGGCTACACCTTC
TRBJ1-2	TRBV29-1	.	few	CSAQENYGYTF	TGCAGCGCACAGGAAAACTATGGCTACACCTTC
TRBJ2-7	TRBV14	.	few	CASSATGSPGEQYF	TGTGCCAGCAGCGCCACAGGGTCTCCGGGCGAGCAGTACTTC
TRBJ1-3	TRBV12-3/TRBV12-4	.	many	CASSFPGPVSGNTIYF	TGTGCCAGCAGTTTTCCAGGCCCCGTCTCTGGAAACACCATATATTTT
TRBJ2-6	TRBV9	.	many	CASSVGEPGANVLTF	TGTGCCAGCAGCGTAGGGGAGCCTGGGGCCAACGTCCTGACTTTC
TRBJ2-6	TRBV5-8	TRBD1	.	CASSQGQGTGGTNVLTF	TGTGCCAGCAGCCAGGGACAGGGGACGGGCGGGACCAACGTCCTGACTTTC
TRBJ2-7	TRBV28	.	few	CASSLSVAVSSYEQYF	TGTGCCAGCAGTCTGAGTGTAGCGGTGAGCTCCTACGAGCAGTACTTC
TRBJ1-4	TRBV7-9	.	.	CASSLAPTAFNEKLFF	TGTGCCAGCAGCTTAGCTCCAACAGCCTTTAATGAAAAACTGTTTTTT
TRBJ2-7	TRBV3-1	.	.	CASSQAYFYEQYF	TGTGCCAGCAGCCAGGCTTACTTCTACGAGCAGTACTTC
TRBJ2-5	TRBV7-9	TRBD2	.	CASSPRLAEGETQYF	TGTGCCAGCAGCCCCCGACTAGCGGAGGGGGAGACCCAGTACTTC
TRBJ2-1	TRBV7-8	.	many	CASSLDRVVNEQFF	TGTGCCAGCAGCTTAGACAGGGTAGTCAATGAGCAGTTCTTC
TRBJ2-2	TRBV6-1	.	many	CASSPRALGDPTGELFF	TGTGCCAGCAGTCCACGGGCCCTGGGGGACCCCACCGGGGAGCTGTTTTTT
TRBJ2-5	TRBV20-1	TRBD2	many	CSAKREVQETQYF	TGCAGTGCTAAGCGGGAGGTCCAAGAGACCCAGTACTTC
TRBJ2-1	TRBV7-2	TRBD1	many	CASSHDRGLSNEQFF	TGTGCCAGCAGCCACGACAGGGGGCTCTCGAATGAGCAGTTCTTC
TRBJ2-2	TRBV10-2	.	many	CASSESSVNTGELFF	TGCGCCAGCAGTGAGTCGTCAGTGAACACCGGGGAGCTGTTTTTT
TRBJ1-1	TRBV29-1	.	.	CSVVEETRPGAEAFF	TGCAGCGTTGTGGAGGAGACACGACCCGGGGCTGAAGCTTTCTTT
TRBJ1-4	TRBV14	.	few	CASSQGLGQKLFF	TGTGCCAGCAGCCAAGGTTTGGGGCAAAAACTGTTTTTT
TRBJ1-1	TRBV20-1	.	.	CSAGGGRVATEAFF	TGCAGTGCTGGGGGGGGCAGGGTGGCGACTGAAGCTTTCTTT
TRBJ2-3	TRBV10-3	.	many	CATRANTDTQYF	TGTGCCACGCGGGCCAACACAGATACGCAGTATTTT
TRBJ1-2	TRBV10-3	TRBD1	.	CAISEPGTGGAGGYTF	TGTGCCATCAGTGAGCCCGGGACAGGGGGCGCAGGTGGCTACACCTTC
TRBJ1-4	TRBV12-3/TRBV12-4	.	few	CASSPHRLSEKLFF	TGTGCCAGCAGTCCACACCGATTGAGTGAAAAACTGTTTTTT
TRBJ2-2	TRBV6-5	TRBD2	many	CASSYSSSGGANTGELFF	TGTGCCAGCAGTTACTCGAGTAGCGGGGGTGCGAACACCGGGGAGCTGTTTTTT
TRBJ2-1	TRBV7-6	.	many	CASSLPYSGDNEQFF	TGTGCCAGCAGCTTACCCTATAGCGGAGACAATGAGCAGTTCTTC
TRBJ1-2	TRBV20-1	.	few	CSAKGDGGYTF	TGCAGTGCCAAGGGAGATGGCGGCTACACCTTC
TRBJ1-1	TRBV6-1	.	.	CASRRAAMNTEAFF	TGTGCCAGCAGGAGGGCAGCCATGAACACTGAAGCTTTCTTT
TRBJ2-2	TRBV7-9	.	many	CASSLAGSVNTGELFF	TGTGCCAGCAGCTTAGCGGGCAGCGTGAACACCGGGGAGCTGTTTTTT
TRBJ1-5	TRBV28	TRBD1	many	CASSLEGQTNQPQHF	TGTGCCAGCAGTCTCGAGGGACAGACCAATCAGCCCCAGCATTTT
TRBJ2-3	TRBV19	.	few	CASSRTGLLQDTQYF	TGTGCCAGTAGTCGTACAGGGCTCCTTCAAGATACGCAGTATTTT
TRBJ1-2	TRBV14	.	many	CASSPRGSSAGYTF	TGTGCCAGCAGCCCTAGGGGCAGCTCGGCTGGCTACACCTTC
TRBJ2-1	TRBV5-4	TRBD2	.	CASNLAGGFNEQFF	TGTGCCAGCAACCTAGCGGGGGGGTTCAATGAGCAGTTCTTC
TRBJ1-1	TRBV20-1	.	.	CSARELDIVTEAFF	TGCAGTGCTAGAGAACTGGATATCGTCACTGAAGCTTTCTTT
TRBJ2-6	TRBV5-6	.	few	CASVYSGANVLTF	TGTGCCAGCGTATACTCTGGGGCCAACGTCCTGACTTTC
TRBJ1-6	TRBV7-2	TRBD1	few	CASSYRDSKNSPLHF	TGTGCCAGCAGCTACCGGGACAGCAAAAATTCACCCCTCCACTTT
TRBJ2-3	TRBV6-4	TRBD2	many	CASSDSAGGVDTQYF	TGTGCCAGCAGTGACTCTGCGGGAGGGGTAGATACGCAGTATTTT
TRBJ2-1	TRBV12-3/TRBV12-4	TRBD2	.	CASSKLAVYNEQFF	TGTGCCAGCAGCAAACTAGCGGTCTACAATGAGCAGTTCTTC
TRBJ2-5	TRBV6-2/TRBV6-3	TRBD2	.	CASSYPRLVLAGTSYQETQYF	TGTGCCAGCAGTTACCCAAGACTCGTACTAGCGGGTACTTCGTACCAAGAGACCCAGTACTTC
TRBJ1-2	TRBV29-1	.	.	CSVEDWGFYGYTF	TGCAGCGTTGAAGACTGGGGATTTTATGGCTACACCTTC
TRBJ2-1	TRBV20-1	TRBD1	.	CSVGTGWSYNEQFF	TGCAGTGTGGGGACAGGGTGGTCCTACAATGAGCAGTTCTTC
TRBJ2-5	TRBV7-6	.	.	CASSLGLAVETQYF	TGTGCCAGCAGCTTAGGGTTGGCAGTAGAGACCCAGTACTTC
TRBJ2-7	TRBV12-5	.	.	CASGLGDRLSYEQYF	TGTGCTAGTGGTTTGGGAGACCGCCTCTCCTACGAGCAGTACTTC
TRBJ2-1	TRBV27	TRBD2	.	CASWTSGSDEQFF	TGTGCCAGCTGGACTAGCGGGAGCGATGAGCAGTTCTTC
TRBJ2-2	TRBV12-3/TRBV12-4	.	many	CASNRGARELFF	TGTGCCAGCAACCGGGGTGCAAGGGAGCTGTTTTTT
TRBJ2-3	TRBV24-1	.	.	CATSAGDLSTDTQYF	TGTGCCACCAGTGCTGGGGATCTCAGTACAGATACGCAGTATTTT
TRBJ2-3	TRBV29-1	TRBD1	.	CSVVNRGQTDTQYF	TGCAGCGTTGTAAACAGGGGGCAAACAGATACGCAGTATTTT
TRBJ2-3	TRBV6-5	.	.	CASSYQGLLSTDTQYF	TGTGCCAGCAGTTACCAAGGACTATTAAGCACAGATACGCAGTATTTT
TRBJ2-7	TRBV12-3/TRBV12-4	TRBD1	few	CASSLPPGDSEQYF	TGTGCCAGCAGTTTACCACCCGGGGACAGCGAGCAGTACTTC
TRBJ2-5	TRBV20-1	TRBD2	few	CSASQSGGRETQYF	TGCAGTGCTAGCCAATCGGGGGGGCGGGAGACCCAGTACTTC
TRBJ1-1	TRBV27	.	.	CASSLFLGVNTEAFF	TGTGCCAGCAGTTTATTTTTGGGTGTGAACACTGAAGCTTTCTTT
TRBJ1-5	TRBV7-8	.	few	CASSLMGVDQPQHF	TGTGCCAGCAGCTTAATGGGGGTTGATCAGCCCCAGCATTTT
TRBJ2-1	TRBV4-2	.	many	CASSQVGGDYNEQFF	TGTGCCAGCAGCCAAGTAGGGGGTGACTACAATGAGCAGTTCTTC